One and the same sample provided the 4 T cell receptor beta chains below, sequenced in a study of blood T cell repertoires in COVID-19. TCRdb's copy holds only in-frame clones and misses some; the assay was immunoSEQ multiplex PCR. The table has about 250,000 clones, about 90% seen once. Sequencing was carried out using PBMCs or T cells enriched from blood (not recorded which). The receptor set was obtained from a woman between 18 and 30 years old who had recovered from COVID-19.

This clone came up once. The chain is built from TRBV3-1 (or the pseudogene TRBV3-2) and TRBJ1-2, with D perhaps TRBD1 (6 bases). The germline V gene encodes CDR1 LGHDT and CDR2 YNNKEL (reference sequence). The V gene lost 6 bases and the J gene lost 3 bases, with 17 bases spanning the gap. The CDR3 consists of 15 residues. The CDR3 is CASRPTQGFDYGYTF. In DNA form, the CDR3 reads TGTGCCAGCAGACCGACACAGGGATTTGACTATGGCTACACCTTC.

This chain connects TRBV3-1 (or the pseudogene TRBV3-2) to TRBJ2-7; possibly TRBD2 for D (5 bases). V lost 1 base to trimming and J lost 3 bases, with 7 bases between them. This CDR3 spans 13 amino acids. Germline lookup yields CDR1 LGHDT and CDR2 YNNKEL (reference sequence). CDR3 in DNA: TGTGCCAGCAGCCAAGGACTATTCTACGAGCAGTACTTC. It yields the protein CASSQGLFYEQYF.

V is TRBV5-1 and J is TRBJ2-2, with TRBD2 matching 10 bases. Germline V CDR1 and CDR2: SGHRS, YFSETQ. This CDR3 has 15 amino acids. The trim removed 4 bases at V and 7 bases at J, leaving 7 bases unmatched. The CDR3 protein is CASSLLAGGVGELFF. The CDR3 DNA reads TGCGCCAGCAGCCTGTTAGCGGGAGGTGTCGGGGAGCTGTTTTTT. Full variable domain (outside the CDR3, taken from reference TRBV5-1 and TRBJ2-2): KAGVTQTPRYLIKTRGQQVTLSCSPISGHRSVSWYQQTPGQGLQFLFEYFSETQRNKGNFPGRFSGRQFSNSRSEMNVSTLELGDSALYLCASSLLAGGVGELFFGEGSRLTVL.

V and J are TRBV4-2 and TRBJ1-5; D possibly corresponds to TRBD1 (5 bases). V shed 0 bases and J shed 9 bases, with 9 bases lying between them. Germline V CDR1 and CDR2: LGHNA, YNFKEQ. This CDR3 is 13 amino acids long. The DNA of the CDR3 is TGTGCCAGCAGCCAAGATAGGGGTGGGCCCCAGCATTTT. The encoded protein is CASSQDRGGPQHF.